A selection of T cell receptor beta chains follows, all from one sample in a study of T cell responses to AZD1222 COVID-19 vaccine. Profiled with immunoSEQ multiplex PCR; TCRdb holds only in-frame clones, not every one. The table has approximately 100,000 clones, 87% seen once; the top ten hold 15% to 20%. The sequences come from peripheral blood, collected on day 0 of AZD1222 vaccination. These TCRs come from an adult in good health. The CDR3 runs from the conserved cysteine through the conserved F or W. Each record gives: V gene, clone size, D gene, J gene, CDR3 DNA, CDR3 protein. A D gene is named only where the DNA matches it firmly. Not every row has a clone size; where given, it reads once, few, many or a size class.

V: TRBV19; size: NA; D: TRBD2; J: TRBJ2-1; DNA: TGTGCCAGTAGTATCGGACTAGCGGGAGGCGATGAGCAGTTCTTC; CDR3: CASSIGLAGGDEQFF
V: TRBV6-5; size: NA; D: NA; J: TRBJ2-1; DNA: TGTGCCAGCAGACCTGGGGGTGGGAAGCAGTTCTTC; CDR3: CASRPGGGKQFF
V: TRBV7-2; size: once; D: NA; J: TRBJ1-2; DNA: TGTGCCAGCAGCTTAGTGGGTTCAGCTAACTATGGCTACACCTTC; CDR3: CASSLVGSANYGYTF
V: TRBV6-1; size: medium-sized; D: NA; J: TRBJ2-3; DNA: TGTGCCAGCAGTGAAGGATCGTTAGGGGCAGATACGCAGTATTTT; CDR3: CASSEGSLGADTQYF
V: TRBV19; size: NA; D: TRBD1; J: TRBJ1-1; DNA: TGTGCCAGTAGTCCCCGACAGGGTAACATGAACACTGAAGCTTTCTTT; CDR3: CASSPRQGNMNTEAFF
V: TRBV2; size: many; D: NA; J: TRBJ2-6; DNA: TGTGCCAGCAGTACGGGTGGTGGGGCCAACGTCCTGACTTTC; CDR3: CASSTGGGANVLTF
V: TRBV27; size: NA; D: NA; J: TRBJ1-1; DNA: TGTGCCAGCAGTTTATTCAGGAACACTGAAGCTTTCTTT; CDR3: CASSLFRNTEAFF
V: TRBV30; size: NA; D: TRBD1; J: TRBJ2-1; DNA: TGTGCCTGGAGTGTCCGGACAGGCGGCTACAATGAGCAGTTCTTC; CDR3: CAWSVRTGGYNEQFF
V: TRBV6-5; size: NA; D: TRBD1; J: TRBJ2-1; DNA: TGTGCCAGCAGGGGAACAGGGGTGAATGAGCAGTTCTTC; CDR3: CASRGTGVNEQFF
V: TRBV11-2; size: NA; D: NA; J: TRBJ1-1; DNA: TGTGCCAGCAGCTTTGGGGAAACTGAAGCTTTCTTT; CDR3: CASSFGETEAFF
V: TRBV7-9; size: once; D: NA; J: TRBJ2-1; DNA: TGTGCCAGCAGTCCAGGGCCCGATGAGCAGTTCTTC; CDR3: CASSPGPDEQFF
V: TRBV11-2; size: NA; D: NA; J: TRBJ2-4; DNA: TGTGCCAGCAGCTTAGATTTGAGCGGGGCCAAAAACATTCAGTACTTC; CDR3: CASSLDLSGAKNIQYF
V: TRBV24-1; size: NA; D: NA; J: TRBJ1-1; DNA: TGTGCCACCAGTGGGGGGGTCGGGGGAACTGAAGCTTTCTTT; CDR3: CATSGGVGGTEAFF
V: TRBV6-5; size: NA; D: NA; J: TRBJ1-4; DNA: TGTGCCATTATCCCCGACGGCGAGAATGAAAAACTGTTTTTT; CDR3: CAIIPDGENEKLFF
V: TRBV11-2; size: NA; D: NA; J: TRBJ2-7; DNA: TGTGCCAGCAGCTTCTTGACAGTCTCCTACGAGCAGTACTTC; CDR3: CASSFLTVSYEQYF
V: TRBV5-1; size: NA; D: NA; J: TRBJ1-1; DNA: TGCGCCAGCAGCTGGGGCCTGAACACTGAAGCTTTCTTT; CDR3: CASSWGLNTEAFF
V: TRBV19; size: NA; D: NA; J: TRBJ1-4; DNA: TGTGCCAGTAGTATCTCCCGGACAGCATATGAAAAACTGTTTTTT; CDR3: CASSISRTAYEKLFF
V: TRBV24-1; size: NA; D: TRBD1; J: TRBJ2-1; DNA: TGTGCCACCAGTGATTCCAAGGGACAGGGTCCCTTGGGGGTATACAATGAGCAGTTCTTC; CDR3: CATSDSKGQGPLGVYNEQFF
V: TRBV9; size: NA; D: NA; J: TRBJ1-5; DNA: TGTGCCAGCAGCCTGGGCGGTTTGGAGCCCCAGCATTTT; CDR3: CASSLGGLEPQHF
V: TRBV7-6; size: NA; D: TRBD1; J: TRBJ2-5; DNA: TGTGCCAGCAGCCTTGGGACAGGGGGAGAGACCCAGTACTTC; CDR3: CASSLGTGGETQYF
V: TRBV5-4; size: NA; D: TRBD1; J: TRBJ2-3; DNA: TGTGCCAGCAGCTTGGGACAGGGGGCGGGCGCAGATACGCAGTATTTT; CDR3: CASSLGQGAGADTQYF
V: TRBV2; size: NA; D: TRBD1; J: TRBJ1-2; DNA: TGTGCCAGCAGTCTAACCCGGACAGGGTTGGAAGGCTACACCTTC; CDR3: CASSLTRTGLEGYTF
V: TRBV28; size: NA; D: TRBD1; J: TRBJ1-6; DNA: TGTGCCAGCAGCCGACAGGGGCCCTCCTATAATTCACCCCTCCACTTT; CDR3: CASSRQGPSYNSPLHF
V: TRBV5-1; size: NA; D: NA; J: TRBJ1-1; DNA: TGCGCCAGCAGCTTTGGCCAGGGCGCAATTGAAGCTTTCTTT; CDR3: CASSFGQGAIEAFF
V: TRBV27; size: few; D: NA; J: TRBJ1-5; DNA: TGTGCCAGCAGTTTAAAACAGGGCCTCAATCAGCCCCAGCATTTT; CDR3: CASSLKQGLNQPQHF
V: TRBV19; size: NA; D: TRBD1; J: TRBJ1-1; DNA: TGTGCCAGTAGTATAAGAGAGGACAGGGGATTGAACACTGAAGCTTTCTTT; CDR3: CASSIREDRGLNTEAFF
V: TRBV19; size: NA; D: NA; J: TRBJ1-3; DNA: TGTGCCAGCCGCCCCCCATATTTACCGGGAAACACCATATATTTT; CDR3: CASRPPYLPGNTIYF
V: TRBV19; size: NA; D: NA; J: TRBJ1-5; DNA: TGTGCCAGTAGTATAGGAGGAGGGCCGCAGCCCCAGCATTTT; CDR3: CASSIGGGPQPQHF
V: TRBV27; size: NA; D: NA; J: TRBJ1-3; DNA: TGTGCCAAAGGAAGGGGTGACTCTGGAAACACCATATATTTT; CDR3: CAKGRGDSGNTIYF
V: TRBV5-1; size: NA; D: TRBD2; J: TRBJ2-7; DNA: TGCGCCAGCACCACCGGGACTAGCGGGACCTACGAGCAGTACTTC; CDR3: CASTTGTSGTYEQYF
V: TRBV3-1/TRBV3-2; size: NA; D: NA; J: TRBJ1-3; DNA: TGTGCCAGCAGCCACATGTTTGGGGTTAGTTACTCTGGAAACACCATATATTTT; CDR3: CASSHMFGVSYSGNTIYF
V: TRBV28; size: NA; D: NA; J: TRBJ2-7; DNA: TGTGCCAGCATGGTATTGGCGACGGCCGAGCAGTACTTC; CDR3: CASMVLATAEQYF
V: TRBV6-5; size: NA; D: NA; J: TRBJ2-1; DNA: TGTGCCAGCAGTTACTCTGGGACACCCTACAATGAGCAGTTCTTC; CDR3: CASSYSGTPYNEQFF
V: TRBV27; size: once; D: NA; J: TRBJ2-7; DNA: TGTGCCAGCAGTCCGGCGCGGGGTCGAACCTACGAGCAGTACTTC; CDR3: CASSPARGRTYEQYF
V: TRBV6-5; size: few; D: NA; J: TRBJ2-2; DNA: TGTGCCAGCACCCAAACCGGGGAGCTGTTTTTT; CDR3: CASTQTGELFF
V: TRBV2; size: once; D: NA; J: TRBJ2-2; DNA: TGTGCCAGCAGGGGACTTTTCACCGGGGAGCTGTTTTTT; CDR3: CASRGLFTGELFF
V: TRBV2; size: NA; D: NA; J: TRBJ2-7; DNA: TGTGCCAGCAGTGTATCCCCCATGATCTACGAGCAGTACTTC; CDR3: CASSVSPMIYEQYF
V: TRBV7-2; size: NA; D: NA; J: TRBJ1-1; DNA: TGTGCCAGCAGCTTGGCCTCGAGGGGAACCCAGAACACTGAAGCTTTCTTT; CDR3: CASSLASRGTQNTEAFF
V: TRBV2; size: NA; D: NA; J: TRBJ2-5; DNA: TGTGCCAGCAGTGAAACTAACCAGAATATAGGGACCCAGTACTTC; CDR3: CASSETNQNIGTQYF
V: TRBV18; size: few; D: TRBD1; J: TRBJ1-3; DNA: TGTGCCAGCTCACCTACCGTAAGGGACAGCCTTCTCTCTGGAAACACCATATATTTT; CDR3: CASSPTVRDSLLSGNTIYF
V: TRBV7-9; size: few; D: NA; J: TRBJ1-2; DNA: TGTGCCAGCAGCTTTCCGGGACATGCCTATGGCTACACCTTC; CDR3: CASSFPGHAYGYTF
V: TRBV19; size: NA; D: TRBD1; J: TRBJ1-2; DNA: TGTGCCAGTAGCCAGGGGGATCCGCGTTCGACATATGGCTACACCTTC; CDR3: CASSQGDPRSTYGYTF
V: TRBV2; size: NA; D: NA; J: TRBJ2-1; DNA: TGTGCCAGCGGCCCGGAGTTAGCTGTCGGGGGTGAGCAGTTCTTC; CDR3: CASGPELAVGGEQFF
V: TRBV30; size: NA; D: NA; J: TRBJ2-5; DNA: TGTGCCTGGAGTGTAGCCTCCGGACACGGACTGGAGACCCAGTACTTC; CDR3: CAWSVASGHGLETQYF
V: TRBV6-5; size: NA; D: NA; J: TRBJ1-2; DNA: TGTGCCAGCAGCTATACAGGGTCGGGGGGCTATGGCTACACCTTC; CDR3: CASSYTGSGGYGYTF
V: TRBV5-4; size: NA; D: NA; J: TRBJ2-5; DNA: TGTGCCAGCAGCCTTCGAGAGACCCAGTACTTC; CDR3: CASSLRETQYF
V: TRBV5-1; size: NA; D: NA; J: TRBJ1-1; DNA: TGCGCCAGCAGCTTCACAGGGAGAGAGACTGAAGCTTTCTTT; CDR3: CASSFTGRETEAFF
V: TRBV3-1/TRBV3-2; size: NA; D: NA; J: TRBJ1-2; DNA: TGTGCCAGCAGCCAAGATTCTCCAGTCGTACGTGGCTACACCTTC; CDR3: CASSQDSPVVRGYTF
V: TRBV19; size: NA; D: NA; J: TRBJ1-4; DNA: TGTGCCAGTCGAGGATGGGCGGATGAAAAACTGTTTTTT; CDR3: CASRGWADEKLFF
V: TRBV5-1; size: NA; D: NA; J: TRBJ1-1; DNA: TGCGCCAGCAGCTTGGTTGATGGGGGGGATACTGAAGCTTTCTTT; CDR3: CASSLVDGGDTEAFF
V: TRBV27; size: NA; D: NA; J: TRBJ2-2; DNA: TGTGCCAGCAGTCGCGTTACGAACACCGGGGAGCTGTTTTTT; CDR3: CASSRVTNTGELFF
V: TRBV6-5; size: NA; D: NA; J: TRBJ1-5; DNA: TGTGCCAGCAGTTCTTCCCTAGATCAGCCCCAGCATTTT; CDR3: CASSSSLDQPQHF
V: TRBV6-5; size: NA; D: NA; J: TRBJ1-1; DNA: TGTGCCAGCAGTAAACCCGCCCTAACTGAAGCTTTCTTT; CDR3: CASSKPALTEAFF
V: TRBV11-3; size: NA; D: NA; J: TRBJ2-5; DNA: TGTGCCAGCAGCGCTGGGGCTTCGGGGGAACGCCAAGAGACCCAGTACTTC; CDR3: CASSAGASGERQETQYF
V: TRBV11-2; size: NA; D: NA; J: TRBJ2-2; DNA: TGTGCCAGCAGCGTACGGGGCACCGGGGAGCTGTTTTTT; CDR3: CASSVRGTGELFF
V: TRBV30; size: NA; D: TRBD1; J: TRBJ2-7; DNA: TGTGCCTGGGGCAGGACAGGGTGGGACGAGCAGTACTTC; CDR3: CAWGRTGWDEQYF
V: TRBV19; size: NA; D: NA; J: TRBJ1-5; DNA: TGTGCCAGTAGTATCCCTGGGCAGGGAAGCAATCAGCCCCAGCATTTT; CDR3: CASSIPGQGSNQPQHF
V: TRBV28; size: NA; D: NA; J: TRBJ1-1; DNA: TGTGCCAGCAGCCTCGGGACGGCCATGAACACTGAAGCTTTCTTT; CDR3: CASSLGTAMNTEAFF